Listed here are 27 T cell receptor beta chains from one sample, sequenced in a study of shared clonotypes between healthy human individuals. Only in-frame clones appear in the TCRdb table, and some are missing; sequencing was by immunoSEQ multiplex PCR. The sample contains some 380,000 clones, about 96% of which appear only once. Sequencing was done on a sample of memory CD8+ T cells sorted from blood. Sample subset: CD45RO+ cells pooled with CCR7-negative TemRA cells. These receptors were taken from a man aged 25-45 years in good health.

V gene TRBV28 combines with J gene TRBJ1-1; D gene uncertain. V was pared by 6 bases and J by 3 bases, with 11 bases between. Germline CDR1 is MDHEN and CDR2 is SYDVKM. The CDR3 is made up of 13 amino acids. CDR3 loop: CASSLDGYTEAFF. The CDR3 region has the DNA TGTGCCAGCAGCCTCGACGGTTACACTGAAGCTTTCTTT. Looking up the rest from reference TRBV28 and TRBJ1-1 gives the full variable domain: DVKVTQSSRYLVKRTGEKVFLECVQDMDHENMFWYRQDPGLGLRLIYFSYDVKMKEKGDIPEGYSVSREKKERFSLILESASTNQTSMYLCASSLDGYTEAFFGQGTRLTVV.

The gene calls are TRBV29-1 and TRBJ2-7; possibly TRBD1 for D (6 bases). CDR3 length: 14 residues. From germline, CDR1 is SQVTM and CDR2 ANQGSEA. V gave up 7 bases and J gave up 6 bases, with 22 bases separating them. In DNA, the CDR3 is TGCAGCGCCGCCGGGCCCCCATCCAGGGGCGAGCAGTACTTC. Protein sequence: CSAAGPPSRGEQYF.

The rearrangement links TRBV28 to TRBJ2-7; D is unclear. Trimming left V 5 bases short and J 4 bases short, with 6 bases between. The CDR3 has 11 amino acids. Germline loops: CDR1 MDHEN, CDR2 SYDVKM. The CDR3: CASSEVYEQYF. The CDR3 DNA reads as TGTGCCAGCAGTGAAGTTTACGAGCAGTACTTC. The full variable domain, in which reference TRBV28 and TRBJ2-7 provide the parts outside the CDR3, is DVKVTQSSRYLVKRTGEKVFLECVQDMDHENMFWYRQDPGLGLRLIYFSYDVKMKEKGDIPEGYSVSREKKERFSLILESASTNQTSMYLCASSEVYEQYFGPGTRLTVT.

The rearrangement joins TRBV5-6 to TRBJ2-5; 8 bases line up with TRBD1. In germline, CDR1 is SGHDT, CDR2 YYEEEE. The J segment lost 5 bases and the V segment lost 2 bases, leaving 5 bases of the junction unmatched. The CDR3 spans 14 residues. As DNA, the CDR3 is TGTGCCAGCAGCTTCGGACAGGGAACTGAGACCCAGTACTTC. This encodes CASSFGQGTETQYF.

The CDR3 coding sequence is TGTGCCAGCAGCTTAGACAGGGGGAGGCAGTACTTC. This encodes CASSLDRGRQYF. The chain is built from TRBV7-8 and TRBJ2-7; 8 nucleotides match TRBD1. CDR3 length: 12 residues. V was clipped by 1 base and J by 9 bases; unmatched bases: 2. The germline V gene has CDR1 SGHVS and CDR2 FQNEAQ.

The gene calls are TRBV7-9 and TRBJ2-3; TRBD1 aligns across 7 bases. Germline-derived CDR1 and CDR2 are SEHNR and FQNEAQ (reference sequence). Losses at the gene ends were 3 bases for V and 1 base for J; bases not matched to a gene: 4. This CDR3 is built from 15 residues. The CDR3 bases are TGTGCCAGCAGCTTGCCTACAGGGGGCACAGATACGCAGTATTTT. It encodes CASSLPTGGTDTQYF.

The rearrangement joins TRBV21-1 to TRBJ2-3. TRBV21-1 represents a pseudogene. CDR3 length equals 18 residues. The CDR3 region has the DNA TGTGCCAGCACCGATGGCCCCCTTCGGCCCCACCTCACAGATACGCAGTATTTT. This gives the protein CASTDGPLRPHLTDTQYF.

This clone was seen a single time. The chain uses TRBV6-6 and TRBJ2-1, with 7 nucleotides matching TRBD2. Germline loops: CDR1 MNHNY, CDR2 SVGAGI (reference sequence). Trimming at V came to 8 bases and at J to 12 bases, leaving 16 bases not matched to a gene. This CDR3 spans 14 amino acids. The CDR3 sequence: CASRRSSGTTGQFF. In DNA form, the CDR3 reads TGTGCCAGCCGTCGATCTAGCGGAACTACTGGGCAGTTCTTC.

The chain joins TRBV7-8 to TRBJ2-1, with D possibly being TRBD2 (5 bases). The CDR3 length is 16 residues. Looked up from germline, CDR1 is SGHVS and CDR2 is FQNEAQ. V dropped 4 bases and J dropped 5 bases, with 18 bases sitting between them. The CDR3 DNA sequence: TGTGCCAGCAGCTCCGAGCTGCGGGTCCTTGACAATGAGCAGTTCTTC. Encoded protein: CASSSELRVLDNEQFF.

V and J are TRBV6-6 and TRBJ2-5; 8 bases agree with TRBD1. The CDR3 runs to 14 residues. The ends lost 8 bases at V and 2 bases at J; junction bases unmatched: 7. CDR1 is MNHNY, CDR2 SVGAGI, per germline (reference sequence). The CDR3 coding sequence is TGTGCCAGCGGACAGGGTAAAAATCAAGAGACCCAGTACTTC. It codes for CASGQGKNQETQYF.

A note on this clone: Other DNA sequences within the sample encode an identical CDR3. V gene TRBV9 combines with J gene TRBJ1-1, with D hard to call. CDR1 is SGDLS, CDR2 YYNGEE, per germline. V was cut by 0 bases and J by 1 base, with 7 bases left in between. The CDR3 has 14 residues. The CDR3 DNA reads TGTGCCAGCAGCGTAGCCGGCGGGAACACTGAAGCTTTCTTT. Protein product: CASSVAGGNTEAFF.

This sequence joins TRBV5-1 and TRBJ2-1, with D possibly being TRBD2 (6 bases). The V end was cut by 5 bases, the J end by 3 bases, with 9 bases between. The CDR3 length is 13 residues. Per the germline V gene, CDR1 is SGHRS and CDR2 is YFSETQ. CDR3 nucleotide sequence: TGCGCCAGCAGTCGGGAGAACTACAATGAGCAGTTCTTC. Its translation is CASSRENYNEQFF.

V usage is TRBV6-5 and J usage is TRBJ1-2; D remains ambiguous. V lost 0 bases to trimming and J lost 6 bases, with 8 bases between them. Germline assignment: CDR1 MNHEY and CDR2 SVGAGI. The CDR3 is 13 residues long. The CDR3 DNA sequence: TGTGCCAGCAGTTACTCGATAGGGAATGGCTACACCTTC. Encoded protein: CASSYSIGNGYTF.

Details on this clone: One end of the junction does not line up with germline, which may come from a read error. V gene TRBV7-9 combines with J gene TRBJ2-1; TRBD2 matches at 7 bases. The CDR3 is 17 amino acids. The V gene's germline CDR1 is SEHNR and CDR2 FQNEAQ (reference sequence). The CDR3 DNA is TGTGCCAGCAGCTCATCGATATCCGGGAGGTTACAAAAGCGATGGGTCTTC. The encoded protein is CASSSSISGRLQKRWVF.

This chain connects TRBV28 to TRBJ2-6; the match to TRBD1 covers 7 bases. Germline assignment: CDR1 MDHEN and CDR2 SYDVKM. With 6 bases clipped from V and 4 bases from J, the junction kept 6 bases outside the gene matches. This CDR3 is built from 15 residues. CDR3 DNA: TGTGCCAGCAGCCGACAGGGTTCAGGGGCCAACGTCCTGACTTTC. Amino acids: CASSRQGSGANVLTF.

This sequence joins TRBV10-3 and TRBJ2-5, with D maybe TRBD2 (6 bases). Germline V gene data show CDR1 as ENHRY and CDR2 as SYGVKD. V shed 5 bases and J shed 2 bases, with 18 bases lying between them. This CDR3 contains 16 residues. The CDR3 here is CAISPSPGTVQETQYF. The CDR3 region has the DNA TGTGCCATCAGTCCGAGTCCCGGGACTGTACAAGAGACCCAGTACTTC.

J is TRBJ2-5 and V is TRBV6-1; perhaps TRBD2 as D (5 bases). This CDR3 is 14 amino acids long. The ends were cut back, 5 bases at V and 5 bases at J, with 15 bases in the middle. Germline V gene data show CDR1 as MNHNS and CDR2 as SASEGT. CDR3 residues: CASSRARRRETQYF. Here the CDR3 DNA reads TGTGCCAGCAGTAGGGCCAGGAGGAGGGAGACCCAGTACTTC.

The V gene is TRBV30, the J gene TRBJ1-1, with 8 bases matching TRBD1. There are 12 residues in the CDR3. Germline V gene lookup returns CDR1 GTSNPN and CDR2 SVGIG (reference sequence). V was clipped by 4 bases and J by 7 bases; unmatched bases: 5. DNA of the CDR3: TGTGCCTGGAATGGGGACAGGAGTGAAGCTTTCTTT. Its translation: CAWNGDRSEAFF.

The chain carries TRBV18 and TRBJ1-2, with D possibly being TRBD1 (6 bases). CDR1 KGHSH and CDR2 LQKENI come from the germline V gene. The CDR3 sequence is 16 residues long. V shed 6 bases and J shed 6 bases, with 23 bases lying between them. The CDR3 here is CASSSTGPTQFNGYTF. The CDR3 nucleotides are TGTGCCAGCTCGTCGACAGGTCCAACCCAATTCAATGGCTACACCTTC.

The rearrangement uses TRBV19 and TRBJ2-7; D call uncertain. V shed 3 bases and J shed 0 bases, with 6 bases lying between them. The germline CDR1 and CDR2 sequences are LNHDA and SQIVND (reference sequence). The length of the CDR3 is 13 residues. CDR3 loop: CASSMTFSYEQYF. CDR3 DNA sequence: TGTGCCAGTAGTATGACATTCTCCTACGAGCAGTACTTC.

CDR3 sequence reads: CASSFGPGGAQSYNEQFF. In DNA, the CDR3 is TGTGCCAGCAGTTTTGGACCGGGGGGGGCGCAGTCCTACAATGAGCAGTTCTTC. This rearrangement joins TRBV28 to TRBJ2-1; 8 nucleotides line up with TRBD2. Germline CDR1 and CDR2: MDHEN and SYDVKM. Germline trimming cut 3 bases from V and 1 base from J; bases unmatched to any gene: 11. CDR3 length equals 18 residues.

The chain is built from TRBV19 and TRBJ2-1, with 11 bases lining up with TRBD2. V gave up 5 bases and J gave up 7 bases; unmatched junction bases: 7. Germline V CDR1 and CDR2: LNHDA, SQIVND (reference sequence). The CDR3 totals 15 residues. The CDR3 DNA reads TGTGCCAGTAGTCACACTAGCGGGAGACCGAATGAGCAGTTCTTC. This sequence encodes CASSHTSGRPNEQFF.

The rearrangement joins TRBV30 to TRBJ2-5; D might be TRBD1 (6 bases). Germline V CDR1 and CDR2: GTSNPN, SVGIG (reference sequence). The CDR3 is made up of 11 amino acids. V dropped 3 bases and J dropped 7 bases, with 9 bases sitting between them. The CDR3 loop reads CAWSQGGTQYF. CDR3 in DNA: TGTGCCTGGAGCCAAGGGGGGACCCAGTACTTC.

The CDR3 sequence is CASSPRPANTGELFF. The CDR3 DNA reads as TGTGCCAGCAGCCCACGCCCAGCGAACACCGGGGAGCTGTTTTTT. The chain carries TRBV11-3 and TRBJ2-2; D is unresolved. The CDR3 consists of 15 residues. V lost 5 bases and J 0 bases, leaving 10 bases between the germline ends. Per germline, CDR1 SGHNT and CDR2 YENEEA.

This chain uses TRBV25-1 with TRBJ1-4; D is possibly TRBD1 (5 bases). Germline CDR1 is MGHDK and CDR2 is SYGVNS. V lost 1 base and J lost 6, with 12 bases in between. CDR3 length equals 15 residues. The CDR3 region has the DNA TGTGCCAGCAGTGAATCCGGGGGTCTCTATGAAAAACTGTTTTTT. Translated, it gives CASSESGGLYEKLFF.

The V gene is TRBV6-5, the J gene TRBJ2-1, with 8 bases matching TRBD2. V lost 0 bases, J lost 5 bases, and 6 bases stayed unmatched. Germline values: CDR1 MNHEY, CDR2 SVGAGI. The CDR3 contains 16 residues. The CDR3 DNA sequence: TGTGCCAGCAGTTACTCGAATCGCGGGAGGAACAATGAGCAGTTCTTC. Translated, it gives CASSYSNRGRNNEQFF.

This clone came up once. The chain employs TRBV19 and TRBJ1-1, with 9 bases matching TRBD1. The CDR3 consists of 14 residues. With 3 bases clipped from V and 4 bases from J, the junction kept 3 bases outside the gene matches. CDR1 and CDR2 (germline): LNHDA, SQIVND (reference sequence). This CDR3 is CASSMGTGTTEAFF. Here the CDR3 DNA reads TGTGCCAGTAGTATGGGGACAGGGACCACTGAAGCTTTCTTT. Complete variable domain (other parts from reference TRBV19 and TRBJ1-1): DGGITQSPKYLFRKEGQNVTLSCEQNLNHDAMYWYRQDPGQGLRLIYYSQIVNDFQKGDIAEGYSVSREKKESFPLTVTSAQKNPTAFYLCASSMGTGTTEAFFGQGTRLTVV.